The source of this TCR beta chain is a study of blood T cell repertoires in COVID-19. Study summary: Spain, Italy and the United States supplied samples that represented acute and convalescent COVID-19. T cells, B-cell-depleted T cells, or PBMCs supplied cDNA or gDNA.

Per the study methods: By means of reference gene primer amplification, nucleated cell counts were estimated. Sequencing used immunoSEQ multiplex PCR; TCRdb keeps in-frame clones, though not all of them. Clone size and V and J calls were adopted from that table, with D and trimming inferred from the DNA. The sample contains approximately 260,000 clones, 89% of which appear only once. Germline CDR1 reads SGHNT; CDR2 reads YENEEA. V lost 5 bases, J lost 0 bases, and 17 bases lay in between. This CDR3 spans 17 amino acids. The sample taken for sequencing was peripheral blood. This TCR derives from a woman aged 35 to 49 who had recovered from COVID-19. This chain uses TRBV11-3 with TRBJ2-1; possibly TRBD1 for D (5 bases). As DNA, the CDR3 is TGTGCCAGCAGCCTGATGCTAGGGGTAAGCTCCTACAATGAGCAGTTCTTC. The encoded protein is CASSLMLGVSSYNEQFF.